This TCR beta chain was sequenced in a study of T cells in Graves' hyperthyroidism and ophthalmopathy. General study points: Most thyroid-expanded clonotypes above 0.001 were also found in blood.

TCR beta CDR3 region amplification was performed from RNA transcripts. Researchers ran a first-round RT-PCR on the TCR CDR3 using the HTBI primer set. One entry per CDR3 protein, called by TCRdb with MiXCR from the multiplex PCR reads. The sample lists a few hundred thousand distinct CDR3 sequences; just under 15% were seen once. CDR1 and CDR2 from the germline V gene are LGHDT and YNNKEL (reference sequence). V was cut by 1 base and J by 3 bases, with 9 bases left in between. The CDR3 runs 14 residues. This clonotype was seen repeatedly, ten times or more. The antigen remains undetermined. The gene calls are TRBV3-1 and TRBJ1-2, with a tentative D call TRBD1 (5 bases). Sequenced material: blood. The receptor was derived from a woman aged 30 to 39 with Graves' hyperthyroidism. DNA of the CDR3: TGTGCCAGCAGCCAAGGGGGCCGACACTATGGCTACACCTTC. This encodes CASSQGGRHYGYTF.